These 6 T cell receptor beta chains were sequenced from one sample in a study of cytomegalovirus exposure and HLA in healthy donors. The PCR employed 60 Vbeta primers together with 13 Jbeta primers. Clones were read by immunoSEQ multiplex PCR, and TCRdb kept only the in-frame ones, dropping some. The table lists about 160,000 clones, approximately 79% of them singletons, with around 0.98% in the top ten. The specimen was PBMCs. These receptors were obtained from a woman between 50 and 59 years old in good health and CMV-seropositive.

The count of this clone is one. J is TRBJ2-1 and V is TRBV2; 7 bases are a match to TRBD2. CDR3 length equals 15 residues. The V segment lost 3 bases and the J segment 4 bases; nucleotides outside the gene matches: 6. Germline-derived CDR1 and CDR2 are SNHLY and FYNNEI. The CDR3 region is CASSDESGAYNEQFF. DNA for the CDR3: TGTGCCAGCAGTGATGAGAGCGGGGCTTACAATGAGCAGTTCTTC.

The chain combines TRBV9 with TRBJ2-1, with D unresolved. The V gene lost 0 bases and the J gene lost 6 bases, with 13 bases spanning the gap. CDR1 is SGDLS, CDR2 YYNGEE, per germline. The CDR3 length is 15 residues. CDR3 in amino acids: CASSVGGSTFNEQFF. The CDR3 DNA follows: TGTGCCAGCAGCGTAGGTGGCTCCACCTTCAATGAGCAGTTCTTC.

This clone was recorded once. The V call is TRBV6-1, the J call TRBJ2-1; 13 nucleotides align to TRBD2. The V gene end was trimmed by 7 bases and the J gene end by 4 bases; junction bases not matched to a gene: 4. This CDR3 has 15 amino acids. Germline V CDR1 and CDR2: MNHNS, SASEGT. The CDR3 DNA sequence: TGTGCCAGCACTCCGACTAGCGGGGGGTACAATGAGCAGTTCTTC. Its translation: CASTPTSGGYNEQFF.

Written as DNA, the CDR3 is TGTGCCAGCAGTTTATCTCTAGCGGGGGGGTACAATGAGCAGTTCTTC. This codes for CASSLSLAGGYNEQFF. The chain is built from TRBV27 and TRBJ2-1, with 12 bases that match TRBD2. This CDR3 has 16 amino acids. The V and J ends lost 0 bases and 4 bases, in that order; junction bases with no gene match: 1. Germline V gene data show CDR1 as MNHEY and CDR2 as SMNVEV (reference sequence).

The CDR3 spells CASSLGQGAFHEQYF. CDR3 DNA: TGTGCCAGCAGTTTAGGACAGGGGGCTTTCCACGAGCAGTACTTC. This chain connects TRBV27 to TRBJ2-7; 11 bases fit TRBD1. CDR1 is MNHEY, CDR2 SMNVEV, per germline (reference sequence). The J segment lost 5 bases and the V segment lost 2 bases, leaving 5 bases of the junction unmatched. The CDR3 contains 15 residues.

The chain uses TRBV4-2 and TRBJ2-7; 11 bases map to TRBD1. Germline V gives CDR1 LGHNA, CDR2 YNFKEQ. CDR3 length: 16 residues. J lost 7 bases, V lost 4 bases, and 12 bases had no gene match. CDR3 region: CASSLGTDRGLGEQYF. Here the CDR3 DNA reads TGTGCCAGCAGCCTAGGGACGGACAGGGGGCTAGGGGAGCAGTACTTC.